One sample yielded the 27 T cell receptor beta chains listed below, sequenced in a study of blood T cell repertoires in COVID-19. Clones were read by immunoSEQ multiplex PCR, and TCRdb kept only the in-frame ones, dropping some. The table lists hundreds of thousands of clones, approximately 81% of them singletons, with around 2% in the top ten. The specimen was PBMCs or T cells enriched from blood (not recorded which). All receptors come from a woman aged 25 to 39 who had been exposed to COVID-19.

V gene TRBV10-3 combines with J gene TRBJ2-7, with 11 positions matching TRBD2. Germline CDR1 reads ENHRY; CDR2 reads SYGVKD. The CDR3 contains 16 residues. Trimming took 4 bases from V and 6 from J; bases not matched to a gene: 11. The CDR3 spells CAISGGSSGRLGEQYF. The CDR3 DNA is TGTGCCATCAGTGGCGGATCTAGCGGGAGGTTGGGCGAGCAGTACTTC.

V gene TRBV28 combines with J gene TRBJ1-3, with D perhaps TRBD1 (6 bases). Between the trimmed V and J ends, which lost 5 bases and 4 bases, there was a span of 12 bases. Per germline, CDR1 MDHEN and CDR2 SYDVKM. The CDR3 is made up of 14 amino acids. CDR3 DNA sequence: TGTGCCAGCAGTGCACAGGGTACCGGAAACACCATATATTTT. It is translated as CASSAQGTGNTIYF.

The gene calls are TRBV7-9 and TRBJ2-7, with D hard to call. The CDR3 has 11 residues. V dropped 3 bases and J dropped 5 bases, with 5 bases sitting between them. CDR1 and CDR2 (germline): SEHNR, FQNEAQ (reference sequence). The CDR3 nucleotides are TGTGCCAGCAGCTTCATTGACGAGCAGTACTTC. This codes for CASSFIDEQYF.

The chain recombines TRBV7-6 with TRBJ1-4; TRBD1 is a possible D gene (6 bases). This CDR3 has 14 residues. Per the germline V gene, CDR1 is SGHVS and CDR2 is FNYEAQ. V was pared by 5 bases and J by 6 bases, with 13 bases between. The CDR3 DNA is TGTGCCAGCAGCAGTCAGGGGTATGATGAAAAACTGTTTTTT. Encoded protein: CASSSQGYDEKLFF.

CDR3 DNA: TGTGCCAGCAGACTTCAGGGGGCGGAGCAGTTCTTC. Translation: CASRLQGAEQFF. This chain uses TRBV14 with TRBJ2-1, with TRBD1 identical over 8 bases. The CDR3 loop spans 12 amino acids. Trimming took 6 bases from V and 10 from J; bases not matched to a gene: 5. CDR1 SGHDN and CDR2 FVKESK come from the germline V gene.

The chain combines TRBV27 with TRBJ1-6, with 7 bases that match TRBD1. V lost 0 bases, J lost 11 bases, and 7 bases stayed unmatched. The CDR3 consists of 15 residues. Germline V gene lookup returns CDR1 MNHEY and CDR2 SMNVEV (reference sequence). The CDR3 DNA follows: TGTGCCAGCAGTTTATCCCCGACAGGGCCTACACCCCTCCACTTT. Residues: CASSLSPTGPTPLHF.

The chain employs TRBV5-1 and TRBJ2-5; D is undetermined. Germline V lookup: CDR1 SGHRS, CDR2 YFSETQ. CDR3 length equals 15 residues. Trimming left V 0 bases short and J 5 bases short, with 14 bases between. This chain's CDR3 is CASSLVAGSSETQYF. CDR3 DNA sequence: TGCGCCAGCAGCTTGGTCGCAGGTTCTTCGGAGACCCAGTACTTC.

The rearrangement joins TRBV7-2 to TRBJ2-3; 12 positions match TRBD2. The V gene's germline CDR1 is SGHTA and CDR2 FQGNSA. The CDR3 sequence is 17 residues long. V lost 3 bases, J lost 5 bases, and 9 bases stayed unmatched. CDR3 DNA: TGTGCCAGCAGCTTGCACTCTAGCGGGGGGGCCGGAGATACGCAGTATTTT. Protein: CASSLHSSGGAGDTQYF.

V and J are TRBV14 and TRBJ2-5, with 8 bases that match TRBD2. The CDR3 is 16 residues long. The junction had 8 bases not matched to a gene; V was cut back by 0 bases and J by 5 bases. Germline CDR1 is SGHDN and CDR2 is FVKESK. Here the CDR3 reads CASSQDREGHRETQYF. In DNA, the CDR3 is TGTGCCAGCAGCCAAGATCGGGAGGGCCATAGGGAGACCCAGTACTTC.

This clone was counted a few times. CDR3 bases: TGCGCCAGCAGCACCCCTCGACAGGGGAATTTCCACGAGCAGTACTTC. This codes for CASSTPRQGNFHEQYF. V usage is TRBV5-1 and J usage is TRBJ2-7; 8 nucleotides align to TRBD1. Losses at the gene ends were 4 bases for V and 5 bases for J; bases not matched to a gene: 14. The CDR3 is 16 amino acids. Germline CDR1 and CDR2: SGHRS and YFSETQ.

The chain links TRBV4-2 to TRBJ1-1, with D possibly being TRBD1 (6 bases). The length of the CDR3 is 15 residues. Germline loops: CDR1 LGHNA, CDR2 YNFKEQ. V gave up 1 base and J gave up 8 bases, with 17 bases separating them. Written as DNA, the CDR3 is TGTGCCAGCAGCCAAGTCCCCCCCGACGGGACAGAAGCTTTCTTT. Its translation is CASSQVPPDGTEAFF.

The V gene is TRBV28, the J gene TRBJ1-2, with D possibly TRBD1 on 6 matching bases. Germline CDR1 is MDHEN and CDR2 is SYDVKM. V was pared by 6 bases and J by 7 bases, with 12 bases between. The CDR3 has 12 residues. CDR3: CASRGATGGYTF. CDR3 coding DNA: TGTGCCAGCAGGGGGGCGACGGGTGGCTACACCTTC.

The V gene is TRBV18, the J gene TRBJ1-2; unclear D gene. The CDR3 spans 13 residues. The V and J ends lost 6 bases and 0 bases respectively, with 8 bases between them. Germline V gives CDR1 KGHSH, CDR2 LQKENI. CDR3 loop: CASSADSNYGYTF. The DNA of the CDR3 is TGTGCCAGCTCGGCCGACTCTAACTATGGCTACACCTTC. The entire variable domain, with the rest obtained from reference TRBV18 and TRBJ1-2, is as follows: NAGVMQNPRHLVRRRGQEARLRCSPMKGHSHVYWYRQLPEEGLKFMVYLQKENIIDESGMPKERFSAEFPKEGPSILRIQQVVRGDSAAYFCASSADSNYGYTFGSGTRLTVV.

The chain uses TRBV20-1 and TRBJ1-5; 7 bases are a match to TRBD1. The CDR3 is made up of 16 amino acids. The V gene end was trimmed by 3 bases and the J gene end by 6 bases; junction bases not matched to a gene: 14. Germline V gene lookup returns CDR1 DFQATT and CDR2 SNEGSKA (reference sequence). CDR3 bases: TGCAGTGCTAGTCTCCCGGGCAGGGGGTTGCGTCAGCCCCAGCATTTT. Translation gives CSASLPGRGLRQPQHF.

V gene TRBV5-1 combines with J gene TRBJ1-6, with 10 bases matching TRBD1. Germline V gene lookup returns CDR1 SGHRS and CDR2 YFSETQ. The CDR3 is made up of 14 amino acids. V dropped 0 bases and J dropped 9; count of bases not matched to a gene: 0. CDR3 sequence: CASSLGQGASPLHF. CDR3 nucleotides: TGCGCCAGCAGCTTGGGACAGGGGGCTTCACCCCTCCACTTT.

The V and J genes are TRBV28 and TRBJ1-1, with 9 bases aligning to TRBD1. Looked up from germline, CDR1 is MDHEN and CDR2 is SYDVKM. The CDR3 has 15 residues. The ends lost 5 bases at V and 1 base at J; junction bases unmatched: 5. CDR3: CASSKPGQGNTEAFF. CDR3 coding DNA: TGTGCCAGCAGTAAACCGGGACAGGGGAACACTGAAGCTTTCTTT.

The J gene is TRBJ2-1, the V gene TRBV14; D call uncertain. V lost 0 bases, J lost 7 bases, and 10 bases lay in between. CDR1 SGHDN and CDR2 FVKESK come from the germline V gene. The CDR3 sequence is 14 residues long. CDR3 amino acids: CASSQDPPPNEQFF. CDR3 DNA sequence: TGTGCCAGCAGCCAAGATCCCCCCCCTAATGAGCAGTTCTTC.

This clone was seen just once. This chain joins TRBV24-1 and TRBJ2-3, with 14 bases that match TRBD2. The CDR3 runs to 16 residues. V lost 10 bases and J lost 6; bases outside the gene matches: 11. CDR1 and CDR2 (germline): KGHDR, SFDVKD. In nucleotides, the CDR3 is TGTGCCACGGGTGGGACTAGCGGGAGAAGTGCCGATACGCAGTATTTT. As protein: CATGGTSGRSADTQYF.

This sequence joins TRBV6-1 and TRBJ1-2; D uncertain. Germline loops: CDR1 MNHNS, CDR2 SASEGT. The CDR3 spans 15 residues. V lost 2 bases, J lost 4 bases, and 14 bases lay in between. The CDR3 DNA is TGTGCCAGCAGTGAAATGAGAGGGCTTGGCTATGGCTACACCTTC. It specifies CASSEMRGLGYGYTF.

The rearrangement links TRBV24-1 to TRBJ2-3; 8 bases align to TRBD1. The germline V gene has CDR1 KGHDR and CDR2 SFDVKD. The CDR3 runs to 16 residues. The junction had 7 bases not matched to a gene; V was cut back by 4 bases and J by 2 bases. The CDR3 DNA sequence: TGTGCCACCAGTGACCCGACAGGGGACTTCACAGATACGCAGTATTTT. This sequence encodes CATSDPTGDFTDTQYF.

This clone has only a few counts. The chain uses TRBV10-3 and TRBJ2-1; 10 bases line up with TRBD2. The V and J ends lost 3 bases and 5 bases, in that order; junction bases with no gene match: 4. Germline assignment: CDR1 ENHRY and CDR2 SYGVKD. This CDR3 region has 15 residues. This chain's CDR3 is CAISDATSGNNEQFF. As DNA, the CDR3 is TGTGCCATCAGTGACGCAACTAGCGGGAACAATGAGCAGTTCTTC.

This sequence joins TRBV11-1 and TRBJ2-3, with 11 bases matching TRBD2. From germline, CDR1 is SGHAT and CDR2 FQDESV (reference sequence). V shed 5 bases and J 4 bases; nucleotides not matched to a gene: 8. The CDR3 extends over 16 amino acids. This CDR3 reads CASSLTSGVGADTQYF. CDR3 sequence (DNA): TGTGCCAGCAGCCTGACTAGCGGGGTGGGGGCAGATACGCAGTATTTT.

This rearrangement joins TRBV7-9 to TRBJ1-2; D unresolved. Trimming stripped 1 base from V and 2 bases from J, with 5 bases between. Germline CDR1 SEHNR, CDR2 FQNEAQ (reference sequence). The CDR3 extends over 13 amino acids. CDR3: CASSLDTNYGYTF. The DNA of the CDR3 is TGTGCCAGCAGCTTAGACACAAACTATGGCTACACCTTC.

The J gene is TRBJ2-5, the V gene TRBV2, with D maybe TRBD1 (6 bases). The CDR3 totals 14 residues. Trimming took off 2 bases at V and 3 bases at J, with 10 bases between the two ends. Per the germline V gene, CDR1 is SNHLY and CDR2 is FYNNEI. CDR3: CASSEYREKETQYF. CDR3 nucleotide sequence: TGTGCCAGCAGTGAATACAGGGAGAAAGAGACCCAGTACTTC.

This chain connects TRBV10-1 to TRBJ2-1; D uncertain. The CDR3 length is 12 residues. Germline V gene lookup returns CDR1 WNHNN and CDR2 SYGVQD (reference sequence). V was trimmed by 3 bases and J by 3 bases, leaving 3 bases between them. CDR3 sequence reads: CASSDNYNEQFF. As DNA, the CDR3 is TGCGCCAGCAGTGACAACTACAATGAGCAGTTCTTC.

The chain joins TRBV12-3 or TRBV12-4 to TRBJ1-2; 9 bases are shared with TRBD1. After removal of 6 bases from V and 7 bases from J, the junction contained 6 bases not matched to a gene. The CDR3 consists of 13 residues. CDR3 sequence reads: CASSLGQGFGYTF. The CDR3 DNA reads TGTGCCAGCAGCCTAGGACAGGGGTTTGGCTACACCTTC.

The V call is TRBV28, the J call TRBJ2-1; D is possibly TRBD2 (6 bases). Trimming pared 3 bases from V and 9 bases from J, leaving 9 bases between. From germline, CDR1 is MDHEN and CDR2 SYDVKM. This CDR3 has 12 amino acids. CDR3 amino acids: CASSLRGSEQFF. The CDR3 DNA follows: TGTGCCAGCAGTTTGCGGGGAAGTGAGCAGTTCTTC.